This T cell receptor (beta chain) was identified during a study of cytomegalovirus exposure and HLA in healthy donors. Study observations and caveats: Among immune exposure information, only CMV serostatus was available. Sequencing depth roughly uniform across donors was assumed in presence/absence analyses. TCR beta chains numbering approximately 150 were designated cytomegalovirus-associated. There were several of the most significant clusters that appeared linked to common viral pathogens in a later analysis.

This CDR3 is built from 15 residues. V trimming: 4 bases; J trimming: 3 bases; junction bases outside the gene matches: 6. The germline V gene encodes CDR1 SGHRS and CDR2 YFSETQ. This clone was seen only a few times. No antigen is known for it. This PCR relied on a set of 60 Vbeta primers and 13 Jbeta primers. Measured with immunoSEQ multiplex PCR; TCRdb has only the in-frame clones, and not every one. The sample has over 150,000 clones; around 85% are singletons. The sample comprised PBMCs. This chain links TRBV5-1 with TRBJ1-3, with TRBD1 identical over 8 bases. The receptor's source is a human donor in good health. CDR3 coding DNA: TGCGCCAGCAGCAGTGGACAGGGAGATGGAAACACCATATATTTT. Amino acids: CASSSGQGDGNTIYF.